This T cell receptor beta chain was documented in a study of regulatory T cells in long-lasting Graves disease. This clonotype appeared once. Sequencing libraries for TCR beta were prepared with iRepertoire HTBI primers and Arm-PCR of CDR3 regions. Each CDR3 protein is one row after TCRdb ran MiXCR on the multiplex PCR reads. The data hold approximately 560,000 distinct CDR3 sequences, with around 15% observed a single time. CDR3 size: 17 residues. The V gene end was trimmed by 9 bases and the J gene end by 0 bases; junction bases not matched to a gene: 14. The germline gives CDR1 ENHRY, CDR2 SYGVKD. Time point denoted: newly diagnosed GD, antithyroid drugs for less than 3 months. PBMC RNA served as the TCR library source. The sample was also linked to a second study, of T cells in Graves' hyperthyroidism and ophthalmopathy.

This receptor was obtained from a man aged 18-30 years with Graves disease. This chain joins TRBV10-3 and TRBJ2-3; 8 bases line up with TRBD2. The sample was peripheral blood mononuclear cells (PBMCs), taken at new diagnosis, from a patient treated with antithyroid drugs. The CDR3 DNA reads TGTGCCATAAAGAGGCTAGCGGGTACCGCTAGCACAGATACGCAGTATTTT. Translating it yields CAIKRLAGTASTDTQYF.